Reported below is one TCR beta chain. This CDR3 comprises 18 residues. From germline, CDR1 is SGHRS and CDR2 YFSETQ. Between the trimmed V and J ends, which lost 1 base and 0 bases, there was a span of 16 bases. The data were obtained in a study of CD8 T cells in Susac syndrome. Sequencing targeted TCR beta in T cells from blood (CD8+ and CD4+). In contrast to the negatively isolated CD8+ and CD4+ T cells, TEMRA cells were FACS-enriched. RNA, at about 0.45 to 1 ug, was reverse transcribed with random hexamers. TCRdb used MiXCR to reprocess the immunoSEQ multiplex PCR reads, holding one entry per CDR3 protein. The table shows roughly 120,000 distinct CDR3 sequences, with less than 95% occurring only once.

Material for sequencing was CD4+ T cells from PBMCs. This chain uses TRBV5-1 with TRBJ1-4; unclear D gene. This clonotype was sampled from a human donor with multiple sclerosis. CDR3 amino acids: CASSLYRVRDATNEKLFF. DNA for the CDR3: TGCGCCAGCAGCTTGTACCGGGTGAGGGATGCAACTAATGAAAAACTGTTTTTT. Based on the CDR3 plus reference TRBV5-1 and TRBJ1-4, the full variable domain is KAGVTQTPRYLIKTRGQQVTLSCSPISGHRSVSWYQQTPGQGLQFLFEYFSETQRNKGNFPGRFSGRQFSNSRSEMNVSTLELGDSALYLCASSLYRVRDATNEKLFFGSGTQLSVL.